This note documents a single TCR beta chain sequence. Its specificity is unknown. Donors were ostensibly healthy at sampling, although undocumented immune exposures were probable. This sample was taken from a study of cytomegalovirus exposure and HLA in healthy donors. It was with 60 Vbeta and 13 Jbeta primers that the PCR ran. Method: immunoSEQ multiplex PCR; TCRdb's copy keeps in-frame clones and lacks some. The sample shows some 130,000 clones, 75% to 80% of them seen only once. This CDR3 has 16 amino acids. Germline CDR1 reads LGHNA; CDR2 reads YNFKEQ. Trimming at V came to 3 bases and at J to 1 base, leaving 4 bases not matched to a gene. Study outcomes and limitations: It was taken for granted in presence/absence analyses that sequencing depth across donors was roughly uniform. The authors later linked a missense DCLRE1C variant to TCR beta V- and J-gene trimming. Among donors in an Asian-associated ancestry cluster, a later analysis reportedly found fewer N-insertions than the approximately 700-donor mean.

Sequenced input: PBMCs. The rearrangement uses TRBV4-2 and TRBJ2-3, with 10 positions matching TRBD2. The TCR comes from a man under 40 in good health and CMV-seronegative. CDR3 loop: CASSHIAGGRTDTQYF. The CDR3 region has the DNA TGTGCCAGCAGCCATATAGCGGGAGGCCGCACAGATACGCAGTATTTT.